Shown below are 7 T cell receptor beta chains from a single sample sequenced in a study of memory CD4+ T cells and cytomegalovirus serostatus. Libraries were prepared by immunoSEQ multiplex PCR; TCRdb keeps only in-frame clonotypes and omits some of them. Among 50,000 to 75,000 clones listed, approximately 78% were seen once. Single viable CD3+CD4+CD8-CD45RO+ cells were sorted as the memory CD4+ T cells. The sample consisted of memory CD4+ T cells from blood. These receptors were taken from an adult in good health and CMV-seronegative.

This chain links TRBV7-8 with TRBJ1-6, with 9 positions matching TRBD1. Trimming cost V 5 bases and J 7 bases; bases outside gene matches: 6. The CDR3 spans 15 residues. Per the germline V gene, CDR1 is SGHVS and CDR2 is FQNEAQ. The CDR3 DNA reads TGTGCCAGCAGCGGACAGGGGTTTGGGAATTCACCCCTCCACTTT. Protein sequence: CASSGQGFGNSPLHF.

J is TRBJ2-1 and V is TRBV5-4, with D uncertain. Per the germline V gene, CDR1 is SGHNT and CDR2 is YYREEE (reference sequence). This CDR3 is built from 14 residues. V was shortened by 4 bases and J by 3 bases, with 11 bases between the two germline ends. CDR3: CASSGQAVYNEQFF. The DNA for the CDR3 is TGTGCCAGCAGCGGCCAGGCCGTCTACAATGAGCAGTTCTTC. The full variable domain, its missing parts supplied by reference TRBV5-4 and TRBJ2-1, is ETGVTQSPTHLIKTRGQQVTLRCSSQSGHNTVSWYQQALGQGPQFIFQYYREEENGRGNFPPRFSGLQFPNYSSELNVNALELDDSALYLCASSGQAVYNEQFFGPGTRLTVL.

CDR3: CASSLKWGAGTGANVLTF. CDR3 nucleotide sequence: TGTGCCAGCAGCCTAAAATGGGGAGCCGGGACTGGGGCCAACGTCCTGACTTTC. The rearrangement uses TRBV5-4 and TRBJ2-6; D perhaps matches TRBD2 (5 bases). Trimming took 4 bases from V and 2 from J, leaving 19 bases between them. CDR1 and CDR2 (germline): SGHNT, YYREEE (reference sequence). The CDR3 is 18 residues long.

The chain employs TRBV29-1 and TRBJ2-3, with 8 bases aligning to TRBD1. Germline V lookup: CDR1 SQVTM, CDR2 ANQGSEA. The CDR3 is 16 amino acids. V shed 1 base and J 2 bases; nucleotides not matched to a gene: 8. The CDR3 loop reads CSVEAGRDRSTDTQYF. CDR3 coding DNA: TGCAGCGTTGAAGCGGGCCGGGACAGGTCCACAGATACGCAGTATTTT.

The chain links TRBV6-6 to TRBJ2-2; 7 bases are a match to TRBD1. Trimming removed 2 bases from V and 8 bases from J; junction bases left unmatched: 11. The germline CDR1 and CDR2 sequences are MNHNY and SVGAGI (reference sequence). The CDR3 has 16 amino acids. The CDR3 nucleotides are TGTGCCAGCAGTTACCCGAGGACAGGCAGGTCGGGGGAGCTGTTTTTT. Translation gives CASSYPRTGRSGELFF.

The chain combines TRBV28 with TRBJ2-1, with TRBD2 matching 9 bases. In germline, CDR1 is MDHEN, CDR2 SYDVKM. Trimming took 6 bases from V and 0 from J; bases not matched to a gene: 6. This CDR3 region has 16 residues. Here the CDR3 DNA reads TGTGCCAGCAGCTGGGGTAGCGGGAGCTCCTACAATGAGCAGTTCTTC. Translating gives CASSWGSGSSYNEQFF.

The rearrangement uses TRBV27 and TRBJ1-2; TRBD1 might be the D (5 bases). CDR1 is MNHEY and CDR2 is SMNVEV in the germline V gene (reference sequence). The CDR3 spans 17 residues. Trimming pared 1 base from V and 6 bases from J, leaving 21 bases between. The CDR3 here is CASSLWARPRGFHGYTF. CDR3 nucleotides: TGTGCCAGCAGTTTATGGGCCCGACCTCGGGGCTTTCATGGCTACACCTTC.